This T cell receptor beta chain was profiled in a study of blood T cell repertoires in COVID-19. The CDR3 loop spans 13 amino acids. Germline CDR1 SGHTA, CDR2 FQGNSA. V gave up 4 bases and J gave up 8 bases, with 12 bases separating them. Assay: immunoSEQ multiplex PCR; the TCRdb copy retains only in-frame clones and omits some. This sample has approximately 200,000 clones, with about 90% found just once. Sequencing input: PBMCs or T cells enriched from blood (not recorded which). This receptor was taken from a man aged 30 to 39 who had recovered from COVID-19. The rearrangement links TRBV7-2 to TRBJ2-1; D not certain. CDR3 sequence: CASSSGEADEQFF. The DNA for the CDR3 is TGTGCCAGCAGCTCCGGAGAGGCGGATGAGCAGTTCTTC.